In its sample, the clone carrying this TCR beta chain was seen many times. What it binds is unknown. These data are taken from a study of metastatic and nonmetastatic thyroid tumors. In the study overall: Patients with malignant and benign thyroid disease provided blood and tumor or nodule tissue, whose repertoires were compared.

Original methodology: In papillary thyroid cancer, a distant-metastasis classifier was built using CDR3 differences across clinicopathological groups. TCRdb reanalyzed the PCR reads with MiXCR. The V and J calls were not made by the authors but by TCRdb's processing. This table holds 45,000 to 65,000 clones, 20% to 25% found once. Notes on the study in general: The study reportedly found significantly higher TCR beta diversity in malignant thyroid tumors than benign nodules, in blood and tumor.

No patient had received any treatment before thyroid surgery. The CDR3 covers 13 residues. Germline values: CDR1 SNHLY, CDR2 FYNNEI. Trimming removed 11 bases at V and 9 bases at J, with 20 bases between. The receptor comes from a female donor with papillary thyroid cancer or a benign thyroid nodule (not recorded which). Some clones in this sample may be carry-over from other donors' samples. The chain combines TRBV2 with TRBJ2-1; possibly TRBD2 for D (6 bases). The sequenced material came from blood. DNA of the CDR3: TGTGCCGGAGGGACGGTAGAGAGCGGTGAGCAGTTCTTC. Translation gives CAGGTVESGEQFF.